A selection of T cell receptor beta chains follows, all from one sample in a study of PD-1 blockade in classical Hodgkin lymphoma. Produced via immunoSEQ multiplex PCR; TCRdb's table is partial and in-frame only. The table includes 29,000 or so clones, 65% to 85% detected once. Sequences were derived from CD4+ T cells from blood, sampled before the fourth cycle of nivolumab. The receptor source for this set is a human donor with classical Hodgkin lymphoma. The conserved cysteine and the conserved F or W are not part of the CDR3 here. Clone size, where shown, is once, few, many, or a class for clones that have expanded.

J	V	size	CDR3
TRBJ2-3	TRBV4-1	NA	ASSLEGAARTDTQY
TRBJ2-3	TRBV5-1	once	ASTPTGTNTDTQY
TRBJ2-5	TRBV5-1	NA	ASSIAGQKETQY
TRBJ1-5	TRBV7-9	NA	ASSLASTHTGPQH
TRBJ2-5	TRBV6-5	NA	ASSYRPNQERGTQY
TRBJ1-4	TRBV18	NA	ASSPIPGHPNEKLF
TRBJ2-2	TRBV5-1	NA	ASSSTGYTGELF
TRBJ1-1	TRBV7-9	few	ASSRSDGEAF
TRBJ1-1	TRBV10-3	NA	AISGQGGNTEAF
TRBJ2-3	TRBV28	NA	ASSSPGGRGTDTQY
TRBJ2-7	TRBV5-1	NA	ASSLVAGDAYEQY
TRBJ2-7	TRBV12-5	NA	ASGSLMYEQY
TRBJ2-7	TRBV5-4	NA	ASSPYRGSYEQY
TRBJ2-6	TRBV4-1	NA	ASSQDAFSGVSSGANVLT
TRBJ2-1	TRBV7-3	NA	ATAPGRSSYNEQF
TRBJ1-2	TRBV5-1	NA	ASSLDSYGYT
TRBJ1-2	TRBV6-5	NA	ASSYSTGDGYT
TRBJ1-2	TRBV5-4	few	ASSMTGGRGYT
TRBJ2-2	TRBV6-5	NA	ASRRGRAGSGELF
TRBJ2-5	TRBV5-1	NA	ASSQSGTGQETQY
TRBJ2-5	TRBV5-1	NA	ASSSGTGGQETQY
TRBJ1-1	TRBV11-3	NA	ASSPKTGAEAF
TRBJ2-7	TRBV11-2	NA	ASSLDPGSYEQY
TRBJ2-2	TRBV6-5	NA	ASSQTGGTGELF
TRBJ2-3	TRBV20-1	NA	SAKRDTQY
TRBJ1-1	TRBV5-1	NA	ASSSGLQGGMNTEAF
TRBJ2-3	TRBV7-9	NA	ASSLFTGVGLKDTQY
TRBJ1-6	TRBV19	few	ASSIESSYNSPLH
TRBJ2-3	TRBV7-7	NA	ASARSGGSDTQY
TRBJ2-7	TRBV7-9	NA	ASSLPTGGIGQY
TRBJ1-1	TRBV5-1	NA	ASSSDRVGTEAF
TRBJ2-3	TRBV10-1	once	ASSESQVADTQY
TRBJ2-5	TRBV30	once	SSGRETQY
TRBJ2-6	TRBV2	NA	ASRIPPGTASGANVLT
TRBJ1-6	TRBV7-8	NA	ASSLSGGGISPLH
TRBJ1-1	TRBV10-3	few	AISGTGIGNTEAF
TRBJ2-1	TRBV19	NA	ASSILGAQGNNEQF
TRBJ1-1	TRBV11-3	NA	ASSLERNTEAF
TRBJ2-7	TRBV5-1	NA	ASSLPELYEQY
TRBJ2-2	TRBV9	NA	ASSVDPTASNTGELF
TRBJ1-4	TRBV5-1	NA	ASSSAGGSTNEKLF
TRBJ2-7	TRBV7-9	few	ASSWTGYEQY
TRBJ1-1	TRBV7-2	NA	ASSSRIFDRTNTEAF
TRBJ2-7	TRBV5-1	once	ASRPPGPSYEQY
TRBJ1-3	TRBV7-9	NA	ASARDDGNTIY